These 15 T cell receptor beta chains originate from one sample sequenced in a study of blood T cell repertoires in COVID-19. Clones were read by immunoSEQ multiplex PCR, and TCRdb kept only the in-frame ones, dropping some. The table records roughly 260,000 clones, about nine tenths of them present only once. Material for sequencing was peripheral blood. Receptors originate from a man aged 55 to 70 who had recovered from COVID-19.

The chain has TRBV5-4 and TRBJ2-3; D may be TRBD1 (5 bases). V was shortened by 2 bases and J by 2 bases, with 12 bases between the two germline ends. The CDR3 spans 15 residues. Per germline, CDR1 SGHNT and CDR2 YYREEE (reference sequence). The CDR3 here is CASSFDRLITDTQYF. The CDR3 DNA is TGTGCCAGCAGCTTTGACAGACTTATCACAGATACGCAGTATTTT.

The chain couples TRBV7-2 to TRBJ1-1; 11 positions agree with TRBD1. CDR3 length: 14 residues. V shed 5 bases and J 6 bases; nucleotides not matched to a gene: 5. CDR1 is SGHTA and CDR2 is FQGNSA in the germline V gene. The CDR3 protein is CASSRGQGAAEAFF. The CDR3 DNA sequence: TGTGCCAGCAGCCGCGGACAGGGGGCCGCTGAAGCTTTCTTT. The full variable domain, its missing parts supplied by reference TRBV7-2 and TRBJ1-1, is GAGVSQSPSNKVTEKGKDVELRCDPISGHTALYWYRQSLGQGLEFLIYFQGNSAPDKSGLPSDRFSAERTGGSVSTLTIQRTQQEDSAVYLCASSRGQGAAEAFFGQGTRLTVV.

J is TRBJ2-7 and V is TRBV5-4, with 8 bases aligning to TRBD2. The CDR3 has 16 amino acids. The J segment lost 4 bases and the V segment lost 4 bases, leaving 13 bases of the junction unmatched. Germline CDR1 reads SGHNT; CDR2 reads YYREEE (reference sequence). The CDR3: CASSRGGTGSLYEQYF. The CDR3 DNA follows: TGTGCCAGCAGCCGGGGGGGCACAGGGTCCCTTTACGAGCAGTACTTC.

This clone appeared a single time. The V gene is TRBV5-1, the J gene TRBJ2-5, with 14 positions matching TRBD2. Per germline, CDR1 SGHRS and CDR2 YFSETQ. The CDR3 totals 16 residues. Trimming took 4 bases from V and 5 from J; bases not matched to a gene: 7. CDR3 region: CASSRRLAGGPETQYF. Written as DNA, the CDR3 is TGCGCCAGCAGCCGAAGACTAGCGGGGGGGCCGGAGACCCAGTACTTC.

Note on this clone: The junction shows a germline mismatch at one end, possibly a read error. The chain recombines TRBV6-5 with TRBJ1-1, with 7 bases lining up with TRBD1. CDR1 is MNHEY, CDR2 SVGAGI, per germline. This CDR3 contains 14 residues. The CDR3 loop is CASSLRTGLPLVSF. The CDR3 nucleotides read TGTGCCAGCAGTCTCCGGACAGGCCTACCCCTCGTTAGCTTT.

The J gene is TRBJ2-2, the V gene TRBV2; TRBD2 matches at 7 bases. Germline-derived CDR1 and CDR2 are SNHLY and FYNNEI. Germline trimming cut 5 bases from V and 0 bases from J; bases unmatched to any gene: 3. This CDR3 has 15 amino acids. The CDR3 loop reads CASSSRGTNTGELFF. The DNA for the CDR3 is TGTGCCAGCAGTTCGCGGGGGACGAACACCGGGGAGCTGTTTTTT.

This rearrangement joins TRBV7-9 to TRBJ2-7; TRBD2 might be the D (5 bases). Trimming removed 8 bases from V and 5 bases from J, with 16 bases in between. There are 13 residues in the CDR3. Per the germline V gene, CDR1 is SEHNR and CDR2 is FQNEAQ (reference sequence). In nucleotides, the CDR3 is TGTGCCAGCGAATCGAGGGATCGGAACGAGCAGTACTTC. As protein: CASESRDRNEQYF.

The V gene is TRBV11-2, the J gene TRBJ1-6; D is unresolved. The CDR3 runs to 13 residues. V was pared by 4 bases and J by 10 bases, with 11 bases between. Germline CDR1 is SGHAT and CDR2 is FQNNGV. As DNA, the CDR3 is TGTGCCAGCAGCTCACCGCTAGTCTCACCCCTCCACTTT. Protein: CASSSPLVSPLHF.

The chain combines TRBV9 with TRBJ2-7, with a possible D match to TRBD2 (7 bases). The germline CDR1 and CDR2 sequences are SGDLS and YYNGEE. The CDR3 has 16 amino acids. The ends were cut back, 0 bases at V and 5 bases at J, with 18 bases in the middle. DNA for the CDR3: TGTGCCAGCAGCGTAGCTCTGGGGGGGCCGAGAAACGAGCAGTACTTC. Its translation: CASSVALGGPRNEQYF.

This clone was detected once. This chain joins TRBV7-9 and TRBJ2-7, with unresolved D. This CDR3 is built from 16 residues. Trimming took 3 bases from V and 3 from J, leaving 18 bases between them. Germline-derived CDR1 and CDR2 are SEHNR and FQNEAQ (reference sequence). CDR3: CASSLITPVTGYEQYF. CDR3 coding DNA: TGTGCCAGCAGCTTGATAACACCAGTGACGGGCTACGAGCAGTACTTC.

The genes are TRBV6-2 or TRBV6-3 and TRBJ2-3, with a possible D match to TRBD1 (6 bases). V lost 3 bases and J 4 bases, leaving 17 bases between the germline ends. The CDR3 runs 16 residues. Looked up from germline, CDR1 is MNHEY and CDR2 is SVGEGT. The CDR3 DNA reads TGTGCCAGCAGTTATCCCGGGCTCCAGGGGCCAGATACGCAGTATTTT. Its translation is CASSYPGLQGPDTQYF.

This clone appeared once. The chain combines TRBV19 with TRBJ1-2; 7 bases line up with TRBD1. After removal of 3 bases from V and 7 bases from J, the junction contained 5 bases not matched to a gene. The CDR3 is 13 residues long. CDR1 LNHDA and CDR2 SQIVND come from the germline V gene (reference sequence). CDR3 coding DNA: TGTGCCAGTAGTATCGACAGGGAAAGTGGCTACACCTTC. Residues: CASSIDRESGYTF.

In this sample, this clone turned up a few times. In DNA, the CDR3 is TGTGCCACTTCCGCGGGGGCTCTTTACACAGATACGCAGTATTTT. It codes for CATSAGALYTDTQYF. This chain connects TRBV6-5 to TRBJ2-3, with D possibly being TRBD2 (7 bases). V lost 10 bases, J lost 2 bases, and 19 bases lay in between. The CDR3 has 15 amino acids. Germline CDR1 is MNHEY and CDR2 is SVGAGI.

This rearrangement joins TRBV6-5 to TRBJ1-5; TRBD1 matches at 7 bases. The germline V gene encodes CDR1 MNHEY and CDR2 SVGAGI. V lost 5 bases to trimming and J lost 3 bases; unmatched junction nucleotides: 4. CDR3 length equals 14 residues. This CDR3 reads CASSQTGNNQPQHF. In DNA, the CDR3 is TGTGCCAGCAGTCAGACAGGGAACAATCAGCCCCAGCATTTT.

The rearrangement joins TRBV30 to TRBJ2-4; 9 bases align to TRBD1. The CDR3 is made up of 15 amino acids. V lost 3 bases to trimming and J lost 2 bases; unmatched junction nucleotides: 5. Germline loops: CDR1 GTSNPN, CDR2 SVGIG (reference sequence). CDR3 sequence: CAWSKQGASKNIQYF. The DNA for the CDR3 is TGTGCCTGGAGCAAACAGGGGGCCTCCAAAAACATTCAGTACTTC.